This entry lists 2 T cell receptor beta chains sequenced from one sample in a study of CD8+ T cells in alopecia areata. Treatment here: oral pan-JAK inhibitor, 5-10 mg twice daily. TCR sequencing used cDNA made by reverse transcription of extracted RNA. TCRdb's copy holds only in-frame clones and misses some; the assay was immunoSEQ multiplex PCR. The data show tens of thousands of clones, approximately 44% seen once. The input for sequencing was CD8+ T cells sorted from blood, taken at roughly week 38, from a patient treated with tofacitinib. The receptors here all came from a human donor with alopecia areata.

Points on this clone: Other DNA sequences in this specimen translate into the identical CDR3. The chain carries TRBV5-1 and TRBJ2-7; D not certain. Trimming cost V 0 bases and J 5 bases, with 3 bases left between them. Germline loops: CDR1 SGHRS, CDR2 YFSETQ. The CDR3 has 11 residues. The CDR3 DNA reads as TGCGCCAGCAGCTTGGGAGACGAGCAGTACTTC. Protein sequence: CASSLGDEQYF.

The chain has TRBV29-1 and TRBJ2-4; TRBD2 might be the D (6 bases). Germline V gene data show CDR1 as SQVTM and CDR2 as ANQGSEA. This CDR3 is 15 amino acids long. Trimming stripped 2 bases from V and 5 bases from J, with 16 bases between. This CDR3 is CSVERRGTEQNIQYF. CDR3 in DNA: TGCAGCGTTGAACGGAGGGGAACTGAACAAAACATTCAGTACTTC.